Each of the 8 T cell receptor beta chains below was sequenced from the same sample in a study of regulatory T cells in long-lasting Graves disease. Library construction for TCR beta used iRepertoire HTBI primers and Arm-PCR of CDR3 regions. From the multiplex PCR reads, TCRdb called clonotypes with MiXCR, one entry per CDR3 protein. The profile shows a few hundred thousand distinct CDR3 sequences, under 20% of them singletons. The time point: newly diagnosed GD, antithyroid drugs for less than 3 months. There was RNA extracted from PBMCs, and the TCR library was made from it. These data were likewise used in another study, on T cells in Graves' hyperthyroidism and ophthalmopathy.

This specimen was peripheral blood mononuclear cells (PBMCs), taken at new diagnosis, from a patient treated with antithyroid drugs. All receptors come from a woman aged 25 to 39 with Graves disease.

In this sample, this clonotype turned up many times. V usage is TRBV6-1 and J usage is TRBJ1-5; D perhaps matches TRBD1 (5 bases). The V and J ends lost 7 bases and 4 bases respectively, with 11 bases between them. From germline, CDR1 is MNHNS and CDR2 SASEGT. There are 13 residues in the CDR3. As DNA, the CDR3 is TGTGCCAGCACGAGGGACCGGAATCAGCCCCAGCATTTT. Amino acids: CASTRDRNQPQHF.

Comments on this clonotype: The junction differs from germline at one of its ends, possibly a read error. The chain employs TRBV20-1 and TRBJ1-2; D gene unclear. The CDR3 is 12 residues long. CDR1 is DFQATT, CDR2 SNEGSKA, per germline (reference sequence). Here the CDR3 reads CNARVPGYGYTF. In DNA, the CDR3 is TGCAATGCTAGAGTGCCCGGGTATGGCTACACCTTC.

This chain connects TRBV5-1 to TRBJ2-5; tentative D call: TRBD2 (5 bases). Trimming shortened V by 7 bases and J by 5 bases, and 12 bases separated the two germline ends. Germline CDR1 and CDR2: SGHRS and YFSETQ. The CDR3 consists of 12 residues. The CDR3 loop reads CASARGSETQYF. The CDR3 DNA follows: TGCGCCAGCGCCCGTGGGAGCGAGACCCAGTACTTC.

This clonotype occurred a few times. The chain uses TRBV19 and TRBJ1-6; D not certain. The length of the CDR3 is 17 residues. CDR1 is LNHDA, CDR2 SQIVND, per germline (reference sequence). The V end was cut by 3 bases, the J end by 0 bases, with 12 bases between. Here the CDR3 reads CASSMGPAGSYNSPLHF. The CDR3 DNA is TGTGCCAGTAGTATGGGCCCTGCGGGCTCCTATAATTCACCCCTCCACTTT.

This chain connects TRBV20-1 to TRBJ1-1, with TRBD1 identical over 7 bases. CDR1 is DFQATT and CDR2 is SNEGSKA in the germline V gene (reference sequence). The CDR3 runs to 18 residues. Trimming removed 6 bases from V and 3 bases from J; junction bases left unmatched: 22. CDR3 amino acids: CSAPSSRQGYYEDTEAFF. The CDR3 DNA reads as TGCAGTGCCCCATCCTCGCGACAGGGCTATTATGAGGACACTGAAGCTTTCTTT.

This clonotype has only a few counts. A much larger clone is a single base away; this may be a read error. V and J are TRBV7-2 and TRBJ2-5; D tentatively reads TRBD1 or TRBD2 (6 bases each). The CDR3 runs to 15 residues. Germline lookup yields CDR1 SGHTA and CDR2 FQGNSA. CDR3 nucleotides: TGTGCCAGCAGCTCAGGAGGGGGGACCCAAGAGACCCGGTACTTC. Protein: CASSSGGGTQETRYF.

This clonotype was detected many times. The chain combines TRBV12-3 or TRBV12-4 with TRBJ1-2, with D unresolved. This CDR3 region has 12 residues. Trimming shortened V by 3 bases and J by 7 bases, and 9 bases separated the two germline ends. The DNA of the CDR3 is TGTGCCAGCAGTTTTAAGTTTACTGGCTACACCTTC. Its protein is CASSFKFTGYTF.

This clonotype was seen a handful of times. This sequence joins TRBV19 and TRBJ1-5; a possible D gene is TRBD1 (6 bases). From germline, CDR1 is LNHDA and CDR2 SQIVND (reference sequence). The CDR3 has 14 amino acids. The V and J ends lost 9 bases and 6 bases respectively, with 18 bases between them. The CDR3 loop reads CASQFPGVAQPQHF. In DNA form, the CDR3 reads TGTGCCAGCCAATTCCCAGGGGTGGCTCAGCCCCAGCATTTT.